This is a list of T cell receptor beta chains from one sample in a study of beta chain features in type 1 diabetes. Profiling relied on immunoSEQ multiplex PCR, and the TCRdb table lists in-frame clones only, not all of them. The sample holds 400,000 or so clones, over 10% seen once. Sequencing input: naive CD4+ T cells from blood. These receptors all stem from a woman between 18 and 30 years old with type 1 diabetes. The CDR3 runs from the conserved cysteine through the conserved F or W. The order of the fields is clone size, V gene, D gene, J gene, CDR3 DNA, CDR3 protein. D genes are given only for firm matches. A clone size is listed for some rows: how often the clone was seen (once, few, many), or a class if it is expanded.

few	TRBV5-1	-	TRBJ1-6	TGCGCCAGCAGCTTTAAGAGAAGGGGTGGATCACCCCTCCACTTT	CASSFKRRGGSPLHF
few	TRBV29-1	-	TRBJ1-1	TGCAGCGTTGAAGGCCACTACCATTACACTGAAGCTTTCTTT	CSVEGHYHYTEAFF
-	TRBV21-1	-	TRBJ2-5	TGTGCCAGCAGCAAAACGAGGGGAGGAGAGACCCAGTACTTC	CASSKTRGGETQYF
-	TRBV29-1	-	TRBJ2-1	TGCAGCGTGCGGGACCCCGGTGAGCAGTTCTTC	CSVRDPGEQFF
-	TRBV27	TRBD1	TRBJ2-7	TGTGCCAGCGGCAGGACAGGGAACGAGCAGTACTTC	CASGRTGNEQYF
-	TRBV2	-	TRBJ1-4	TGTGCCAGCGCAGGGGTTCGGCATGAAAAACTGTTTTTT	CASAGVRHEKLFF
few	TRBV4-2	TRBD1	TRBJ2-5	TGTGCCAGCAGCCACCTCAAGGGGGCTGGGGAGACCCAGTACTTC	CASSHLKGAGETQYF
-	TRBV4-3	-	TRBJ2-1	TGCGCCAGCAGCCGAGCTTTACCGTTCCTCCGCGAGGGGGGGAATGAGCAGTTCTTC	CASSRALPFLREGGNEQFF
-	TRBV5-1	-	TRBJ2-3	TGCGCCAGCAGCCCGGCGGGTCCTAGCACAGATACGCAGTATTTT	CASSPAGPSTDTQYF
few	TRBV15	TRBD1	TRBJ2-2	TGTGCCACCAGCAGAGATGGATCAACAGGGGACACCGGGGAGCTGTTTTTT	CATSRDGSTGDTGELFF
-	TRBV19	-	TRBJ2-5	TGTGCCAGTAGTATAGATCGCGGGACCCAGTACTTC	CASSIDRGTQYF
few	TRBV9	-	TRBJ2-7	TGTGCCAGCAGCGAAGGGGTCCGGGCCTACGAGCAGTACTTC	CASSEGVRAYEQYF